One and the same sample provided the 25 T cell receptor beta chains below, sequenced in a study of T cell repertoires in cytomegalovirus infection. One entry per CDR3 protein, called by TCRdb with MiXCR from the reads. The sample includes a few hundred thousand distinct CDR3 sequences, 17% seen only once; the top ten take approximately 44%. Sequencing was performed on CD8+ T cells from PBMCs. The receptor source for this set is a human donor in good health (CMV status not recorded). Some clones in this sample may be carry-over from other donors' samples.

A few counts support this clonotype. The rearrangement links TRBV7-6 to TRBJ2-5; D gene unclear. Germline V lookup: CDR1 SGHVS, CDR2 FNYEAQ. The CDR3 is 13 residues long. The ends were cut back, 5 bases at V and 0 bases at J, with 7 bases in the middle. The CDR3 DNA is TGTGCCAGCAGCCGGCGGAACCAAGAGACCCAGTACTTC. As protein: CASSRRNQETQYF.

The V gene is TRBV3-1, the J gene TRBJ2-3; 13 nucleotides agree with TRBD2. Trimming cost V 11 bases and J 3 bases; bases outside gene matches: 17. The CDR3 consists of 18 residues. Germline CDR1 LGHDT, CDR2 YNNKEL (reference sequence). The DNA of the CDR3 is TGTGCCGTTACTACCTGGACTAGCGGGGGCCCGGCAACAGATACGCAGTATTTT. This gives the protein CAVTTWTSGGPATDTQYF.

J is TRBJ2-1 and V is TRBV28, with D maybe TRBD2 (6 bases). Trimming stripped 6 bases from V and 5 bases from J, with 17 bases between. CDR3 length: 15 residues. Germline V CDR1 and CDR2: MDHEN, SYDVKM. The CDR3 here is CASSLTSLPDNEQFF. The CDR3 bases are TGTGCCAGCAGCCTCACTAGCCTCCCCGACAATGAGCAGTTCTTC.

This clonotype was observed a handful of times. This chain connects TRBV4-1 to TRBJ2-7; D possibly corresponds to TRBD2 (7 bases). Germline V gives CDR1 MGHRA, CDR2 YSYEKL. The CDR3 sequence is 15 residues long. V was clipped by 3 bases and J by 6 bases, with 18 bases between them. CDR3: CASSHDAGASREQYF. In DNA, the CDR3 is TGCGCCAGCAGCCACGACGCGGGGGCGAGTCGCGAGCAGTACTTC.

The sample holds a few counts of this clonotype. The rearrangement links TRBV11-2 to TRBJ2-4, with TRBD2 identical over 8 bases. Germline lookup yields CDR1 SGHAT and CDR2 FQNNGV. This CDR3 contains 14 residues. CDR3 coding DNA: TGTGCTTCCCGCAGTCTTTACGGGGGGGGCATTCAGTACTTC. Amino acids: CASRSLYGGGIQYF.

This clonotype has just a few counts. This sequence joins TRBV7-4 and TRBJ1-1, with a possible D match to TRBD1 (6 bases). Germline CDR1 is SGHVT and CDR2 is SQSDAQ. V was clipped by 4 bases and J by 5 bases, with 8 bases between them. CDR3 length: 12 residues. CDR3 sequence (DNA): TGTGCCAGCAGCTGGGACATAACTGAAGCTTTCTTT. It is translated as CASSWDITEAFF. The complete variable domain, with remaining parts taken from reference TRBV7-4 and TRBJ1-1, reads GAGVSQSPRYKVAKRGRDVALRCDSISGHVTLYWYRQTLGQGSEVLTYSQSDAQRDKSGRPSGRFSAERPERSVSTLKIQRTEQGDSAVYLCASSWDITEAFFGQGTRLTVV.

This chain joins TRBV6-6 and TRBJ1-6; possibly TRBD1 for D (5 bases). Germline CDR1 and CDR2: MNHNY and SVGAGI (reference sequence). V lost 6 bases and J 10 bases, leaving 19 bases between the germline ends. The CDR3 is 15 amino acids. The CDR3 nucleotides read TGTGCCAGCAGATATTTAGACAGTAAAGGGTCACCCCTCCACTTT. This translates into CASRYLDSKGSPLHF.

CDR3 DNA sequence: TGTGCCAGCAGCCACAGGACAGGGGAAGTCACCGGGGAGCTGTTTTTT. Protein sequence: CASSHRTGEVTGELFF. The chain employs TRBV4-2 and TRBJ2-2; TRBD1 matches at 9 bases. CDR1 and CDR2 (germline): LGHNA, YNFKEQ. V shed 3 bases, J shed 4 bases, and the junction held 6 bases outside the gene matches. CDR3 size: 16 residues.

This sequence joins TRBV6-8 and TRBJ2-7; D is ambiguous. The V and J ends lost 3 bases and 4 bases respectively, with 16 bases between them. This CDR3 is 15 amino acids long. The germline V gene has CDR1 MNHGY and CDR2 SAAAGT. The CDR3 sequence is CASSYSEVLPYEQYF. The CDR3 coding sequence is TGTGCCAGCAGTTATAGTGAGGTCCTGCCATACGAGCAGTACTTC.

The sample holds many counts of this clonotype. J is TRBJ2-3 and V is TRBV4-1; D tentatively fits TRBD1 or TRBD2 (5 bases each). There are 15 residues in the CDR3. Trimming cost V 1 base and J 5 bases, with 13 bases left between them. The V gene's germline CDR1 is MGHRA and CDR2 YSYEKL. The CDR3 DNA reads TGCGCCAGCAGCCAAGTGTGGCAGGGAGAAGATACGCAGTATTTT. Encoded protein: CASSQVWQGEDTQYF.

This clonotype was observed a few times. The V gene is TRBV5-4, the J gene TRBJ1-2; possibly TRBD1 for D (5 bases). The CDR3 length is 13 residues. V lost 2 bases and J 8 bases, leaving 13 bases between the germline ends. Germline V gene lookup returns CDR1 SGHNT and CDR2 YYREEE (reference sequence). CDR3 loop: CASSLSRVSGYTF. Here the CDR3 DNA reads TGTGCCAGCAGCTTAAGCAGGGTATCCGGCTACACCTTC.

This clonotype was picked up many times. This chain joins TRBV7-9 and TRBJ1-1; 9 bases map to TRBD1. The germline CDR1 and CDR2 sequences are SEHNR and FQNEAQ (reference sequence). J was trimmed by 2 bases and V by 5 bases; bases with no gene match: 30. This CDR3 comprises 23 residues. CDR3 sequence reads: CASSGRTRTGASVKYLENTEAFF. The CDR3 DNA follows: TGTGCCAGCAGCGGGAGAACCAGGACAGGGGCCTCGGTTAAGTATCTGGAAAACACTGAAGCTTTCTTT. Variable domain in full (rest from reference TRBV7-9 and TRBJ1-1): DTGVSQNPRHKITKRGQNVTFRCDPISEHNRLYWYRQTLGQGPEFLTYFQNEAQLEKSRLLSDRFSAERPKGSFSTLEIQRTEQGDSAMYLCASSGRTRTGASVKYLENTEAFFGQGTRLTVV.

The chain couples TRBV6-2 or TRBV6-3 to TRBJ2-1; a weak D match, TRBD1 (6 bases). The V and J ends lost 6 bases and 4 bases respectively, with 10 bases between them. The CDR3 has 13 residues. Germline V gene lookup returns CDR1 MNHEY and CDR2 SVGEGT. The CDR3 coding sequence is TGTGCCAGCAGAATAACAGGGTACAATGAGCAGTTCTTC. Translated: CASRITGYNEQFF.

In its sample, this clonotype was seen a few times. The V and J genes are TRBV4-2 and TRBJ2-7, with D perhaps TRBD1 or TRBD2 (5 bases each). V was cut by 1 base and J by 3 bases, with 13 bases left in between. This CDR3 spans 15 amino acids. CDR1 and CDR2 (germline): LGHNA, YNFKEQ. The CDR3 bases are TGTGCCAGCAGCCAAGGCCGGGACGCGCGCTACGAGCAGTACTTC. This translates into CASSQGRDARYEQYF.

This clonotype was recorded a few times. The gene calls are TRBV19 and TRBJ1-3; D is unclear. V shed 3 bases and J shed 0 bases, with 18 bases lying between them. This CDR3 is built from 18 residues. Germline V gives CDR1 LNHDA, CDR2 SQIVND (reference sequence). The CDR3 DNA follows: TGTGCCAGTAGTATGGCCGGGTTGCACTCTATCTCTGGAAACACCATATATTTT. It translates to CASSMAGLHSISGNTIYF. The full variable domain, its missing parts supplied by reference TRBV19 and TRBJ1-3, is DGGITQSPKYLFRKEGQNVTLSCEQNLNHDAMYWYRQDPGQGLRLIYYSQIVNDFQKGDIAEGYSVSREKKESFPLTVTSAQKNPTAFYLCASSMAGLHSISGNTIYFGEGSWLTVV.

The rearrangement uses TRBV4-3 and TRBJ1-1; a possible D gene is TRBD1 (5 bases). The CDR3 covers 16 residues. V dropped 1 base and J dropped 5 bases, with 17 bases sitting between them. Germline CDR1 and CDR2: LGHNA and YSLEER. For the CDR3, the DNA is TGCGCCAGCAGCCAAGGAGGGGAGGGGCCCGGGACTGAAGCTTTCTTT. It yields the protein CASSQGGEGPGTEAFF.

The chain's CDR3 is CASSQEFAGSAGDYGYTF. Here the CDR3 DNA reads TGTGCCAGCAGCCAAGAGTTCGCGGGTTCTGCGGGCGACTATGGCTACACCTTC. The chain employs TRBV4-2 and TRBJ1-2; no clear D. The V gene lost 0 bases and the J gene lost 3 bases, with 20 bases spanning the gap. Per germline, CDR1 LGHNA and CDR2 YNFKEQ. The CDR3 has 18 residues.

The genes are TRBV24-1 and TRBJ2-1, with D perhaps TRBD2 (5 bases). V lost 6 bases and J 7 bases, leaving 9 bases between the germline ends. CDR1 and CDR2 (germline): KGHDR, SFDVKD. The CDR3 extends over 12 amino acids. The CDR3 is CATSPGFNEQFF. DNA for the CDR3: TGTGCCACCAGTCCGGGGTTTAATGAGCAGTTCTTC.

The chain employs TRBV14 and TRBJ2-7; D remains unclear. Deletions cut 1 base from V and 4 bases from J, with 14 bases between. This CDR3 has 15 residues. Germline V gene lookup returns CDR1 SGHDN and CDR2 FVKESK. The CDR3 nucleotides read TGTGCCAGCAGCCAAGGTCGCAGGTTCCATTACGAGCAGTACTTC. Protein sequence: CASSQGRRFHYEQYF.

This clonotype appeared many times. The gene calls are TRBV7-2 and TRBJ2-5; D is ambiguous. The germline gives CDR1 SGHTA, CDR2 FQGNSA. Trimming stripped 5 bases from V and 0 bases from J, with 16 bases between. This CDR3 spans 16 amino acids. CDR3 in DNA: TGTGCCAGCAGCCCCCTTCGGTCGGATGACCAAGAGACCCAGTACTTC. Its translation: CASSPLRSDDQETQYF.

This clonotype was detected only a few times. This chain uses TRBV2 with TRBJ1-1; D possibly corresponds to TRBD1 (5 bases). Per germline, CDR1 SNHLY and CDR2 FYNNEI. CDR3 size: 14 residues. Trimming removed 8 bases at V and 2 bases at J, with 15 bases between. CDR3 loop: CASHPGGANTEAFF. The CDR3, as DNA: TGTGCCAGCCATCCGGGAGGGGCAAACACTGAAGCTTTCTTT.

This clonotype was detected only a few times. The genes are TRBV3-1 and TRBJ2-3, with TRBD1 matching over 8 bases. CDR1 and CDR2 from the germline V gene are LGHDT and YNNKEL (reference sequence). This CDR3 has 16 residues. V lost 1 base and J lost 2; bases outside the gene matches: 5. The CDR3 DNA follows: TGTGCCAGCAGCCAAGTTCGGGACAGGACCACAGATACGCAGTATTTT. This codes for CASSQVRDRTTDTQYF.

This clonotype has a count of ten or more. The chain couples TRBV11-2 to TRBJ2-5; TRBD2 aligns across 10 bases. The V gene's germline CDR1 is SGHAT and CDR2 FQNNGV. CDR3 length equals 15 residues. Unmatched junction bases numbered 5, after V lost 5 bases and J lost 2 bases. In nucleotides, the CDR3 is TGTGCCAGCAGCGCTAGCGGGGGCCTTCAAGAGACCCAGTACTTC. This gives the protein CASSASGGLQETQYF.

This clonotype has more than one count but fewer than ten. The V gene is TRBV20-1, the J gene TRBJ2-5, with D perhaps matching TRBD2 (5 bases). Germline values: CDR1 DFQATT, CDR2 SNEGSKA (reference sequence). This CDR3 has 14 residues. Trimming pared 6 bases from V and 6 bases from J, leaving 20 bases between. Here the CDR3 reads CSARRTRTGKTQYF. CDR3 in DNA: TGCAGTGCCAGAAGGACCCGAACCGGGAAGACCCAGTACTTC.

This chain joins TRBV4-1 and TRBJ1-5; no definite D call. The CDR3 extends over 17 amino acids. V was trimmed by 0 bases and J by 0 bases, leaving 12 bases between them. Germline V gives CDR1 MGHRA, CDR2 YSYEKL. The CDR3 coding sequence is TGCGCCAGCAGCCAAGAAGCCCCAGAGAATAGCAATCAGCCCCAGCATTTT. Protein: CASSQEAPENSNQPQHF.